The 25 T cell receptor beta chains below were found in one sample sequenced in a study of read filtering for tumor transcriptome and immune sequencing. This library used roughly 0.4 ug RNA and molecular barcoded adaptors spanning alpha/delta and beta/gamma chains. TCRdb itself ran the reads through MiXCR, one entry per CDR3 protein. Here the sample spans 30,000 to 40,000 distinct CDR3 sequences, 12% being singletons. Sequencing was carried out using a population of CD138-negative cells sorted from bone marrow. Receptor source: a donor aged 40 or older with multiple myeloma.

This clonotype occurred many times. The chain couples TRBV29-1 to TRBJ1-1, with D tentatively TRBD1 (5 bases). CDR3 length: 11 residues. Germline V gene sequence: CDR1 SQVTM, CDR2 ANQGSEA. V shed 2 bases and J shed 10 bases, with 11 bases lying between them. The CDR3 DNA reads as TGCAGCGTTGAAACAGGAGGGCGAGCTTTCTTT. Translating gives CSVETGGRAFF.

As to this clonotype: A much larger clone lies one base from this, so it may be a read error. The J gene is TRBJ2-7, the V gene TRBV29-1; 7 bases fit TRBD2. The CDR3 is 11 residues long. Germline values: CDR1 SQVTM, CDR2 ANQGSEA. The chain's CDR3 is CSVGSGVELYF. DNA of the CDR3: TGCAGCGTTGGAAGCGGGGTTGAGCTGTACTTC.

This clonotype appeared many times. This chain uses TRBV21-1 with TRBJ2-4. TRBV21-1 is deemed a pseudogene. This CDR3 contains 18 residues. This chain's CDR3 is CASSMIRAGPLAKNIQYF. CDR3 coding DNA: TGTGCCAGCAGCATGATCCGAGCAGGACCTCTTGCCAAAAACATTCAGTACTTC.

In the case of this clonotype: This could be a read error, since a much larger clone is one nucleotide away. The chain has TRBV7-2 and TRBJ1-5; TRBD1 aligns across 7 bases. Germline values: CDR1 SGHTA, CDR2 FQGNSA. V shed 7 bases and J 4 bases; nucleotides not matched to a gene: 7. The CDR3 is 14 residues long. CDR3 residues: CASNPGQENQPQHF. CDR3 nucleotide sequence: TGTGCCAGCAACCCCGGACAGGAAAATCAGCCCCAGCATTTT. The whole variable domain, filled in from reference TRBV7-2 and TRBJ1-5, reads GAGVSQSPSNKVTEKGKDVELRCDPISGHTALYWYRQSLGQGLEFLIYFQGNSAPDKSGLPSDRFSAERTGGSVSTLTIQRTQQEDSAVYLCASNPGQENQPQHFGDGTRLSIL.

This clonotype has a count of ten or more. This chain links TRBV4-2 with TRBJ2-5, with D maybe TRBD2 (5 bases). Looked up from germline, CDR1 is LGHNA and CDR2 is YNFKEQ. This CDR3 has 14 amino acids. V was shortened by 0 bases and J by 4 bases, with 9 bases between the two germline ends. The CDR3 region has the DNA TGTGCCAGCAGCCAAGATAAGACTATAGAGACCCAGTACTTC. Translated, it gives CASSQDKTIETQYF.

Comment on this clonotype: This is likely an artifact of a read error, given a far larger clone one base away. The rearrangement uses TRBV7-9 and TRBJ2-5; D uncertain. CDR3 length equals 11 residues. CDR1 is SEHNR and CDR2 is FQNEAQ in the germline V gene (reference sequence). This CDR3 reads CAGSLGETQYF. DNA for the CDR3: TGTGCCGGCAGCTTAGGAGAGACCCAGTACTTC.

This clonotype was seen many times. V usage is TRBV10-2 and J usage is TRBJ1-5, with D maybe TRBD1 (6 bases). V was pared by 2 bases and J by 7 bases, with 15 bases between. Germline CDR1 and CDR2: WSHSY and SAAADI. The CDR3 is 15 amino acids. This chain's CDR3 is CASSEIGTSGQPQHF. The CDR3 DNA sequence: TGCGCCAGCAGTGAGATCGGGACATCGGGCCAGCCCCAGCATTTT.

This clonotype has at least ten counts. CDR3 nucleotides: TGTGCCAGCAGCTTGAACTGGAACACCATATATTTT. Its translation: CASSLNWNTIYF. This chain joins TRBV11-2 and TRBJ1-3; D is uncertain. V was pared by 3 bases and J by 7 bases, with 7 bases between. In germline, CDR1 is SGHAT, CDR2 FQNNGV. This CDR3 has 12 amino acids. The complete variable domain, with remaining parts taken from reference TRBV11-2 and TRBJ1-3, reads EAGVAQSPRYKIIEKRQSVAFWCNPISGHATLYWYQQILGQGPKLLIQFQNNGVVDDSQLPKDRFSAERLKGVDSTLKIQPAKLEDSAVYLCASSLNWNTIYFGEGSWLTVV.

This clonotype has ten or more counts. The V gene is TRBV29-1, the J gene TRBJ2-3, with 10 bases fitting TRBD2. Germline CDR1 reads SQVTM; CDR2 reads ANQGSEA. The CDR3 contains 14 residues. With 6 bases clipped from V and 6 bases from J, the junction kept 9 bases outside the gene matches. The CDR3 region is CSVRGLASQDTQYF. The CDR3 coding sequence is TGCAGCGTGCGGGGACTAGCGTCACAGGATACGCAGTATTTT.

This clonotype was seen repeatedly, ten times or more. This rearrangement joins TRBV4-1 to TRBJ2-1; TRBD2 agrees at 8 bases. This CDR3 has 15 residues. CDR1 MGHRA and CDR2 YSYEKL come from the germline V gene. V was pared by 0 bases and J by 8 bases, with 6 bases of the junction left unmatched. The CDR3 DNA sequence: TGCGCCAGCAGCCAAGAGTTCCGGGAGGGGGATGAGCAGTTCTTC. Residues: CASSQEFREGDEQFF.

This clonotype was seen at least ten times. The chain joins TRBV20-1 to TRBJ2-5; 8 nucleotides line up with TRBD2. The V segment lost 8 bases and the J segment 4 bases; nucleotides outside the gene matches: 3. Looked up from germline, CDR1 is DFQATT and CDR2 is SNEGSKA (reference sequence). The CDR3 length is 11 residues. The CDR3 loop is CSLGTRETQYF. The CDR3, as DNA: TGCAGTTTAGGGACTAGAGAGACCCAGTACTTC.

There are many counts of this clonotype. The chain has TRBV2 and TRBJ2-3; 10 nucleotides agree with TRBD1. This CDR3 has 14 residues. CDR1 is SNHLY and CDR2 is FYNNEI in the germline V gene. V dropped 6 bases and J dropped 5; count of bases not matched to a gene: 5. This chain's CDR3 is CASSADRGRDTQYF. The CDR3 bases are TGTGCCAGCAGCGCCGACAGGGGGCGAGATACGCAGTATTTT.

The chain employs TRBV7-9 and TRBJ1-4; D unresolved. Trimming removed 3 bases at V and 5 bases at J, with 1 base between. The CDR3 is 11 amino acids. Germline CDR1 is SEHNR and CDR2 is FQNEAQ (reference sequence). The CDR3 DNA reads TGTGCCAGCAGCTTCAATGAAAAACTGTTTTTT. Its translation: CASSFNEKLFF.

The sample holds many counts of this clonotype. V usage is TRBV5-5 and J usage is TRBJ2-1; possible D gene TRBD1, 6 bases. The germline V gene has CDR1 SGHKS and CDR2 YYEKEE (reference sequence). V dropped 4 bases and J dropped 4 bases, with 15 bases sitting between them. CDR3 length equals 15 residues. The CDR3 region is CASSVQGDSYNEQFF. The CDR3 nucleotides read TGTGCCAGCAGCGTACAGGGTGATAGTTACAATGAGCAGTTCTTC.

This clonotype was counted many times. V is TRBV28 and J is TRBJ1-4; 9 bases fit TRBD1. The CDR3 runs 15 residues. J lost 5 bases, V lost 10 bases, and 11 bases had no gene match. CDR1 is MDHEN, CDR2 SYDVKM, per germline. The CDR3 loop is CATTPPGQGNEKLFF. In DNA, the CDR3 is TGTGCCACCACCCCCCCCGGACAGGGGAATGAAAAACTGTTTTTT.

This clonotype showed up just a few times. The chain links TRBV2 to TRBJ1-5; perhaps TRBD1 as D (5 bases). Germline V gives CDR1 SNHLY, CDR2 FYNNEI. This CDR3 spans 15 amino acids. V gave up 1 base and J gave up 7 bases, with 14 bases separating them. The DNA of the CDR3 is TGTGCCAGCAGTGAAGTCTGGGGGATGGGACAGCCCCAGCATTTT. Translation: CASSEVWGMGQPQHF.

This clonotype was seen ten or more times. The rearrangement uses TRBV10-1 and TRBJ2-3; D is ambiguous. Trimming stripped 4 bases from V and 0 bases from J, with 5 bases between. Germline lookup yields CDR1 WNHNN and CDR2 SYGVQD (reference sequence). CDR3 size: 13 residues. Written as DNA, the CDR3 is TGCGCCAGCAGTGTCCTCAGCACAGATACGCAGTATTTT. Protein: CASSVLSTDTQYF.

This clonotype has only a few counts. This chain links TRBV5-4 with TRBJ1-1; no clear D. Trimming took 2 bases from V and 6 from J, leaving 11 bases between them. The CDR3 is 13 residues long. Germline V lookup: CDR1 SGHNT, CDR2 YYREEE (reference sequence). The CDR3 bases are TGTGCCAGCAGCTTCAAGGGTACCCCTGAAGCTTTCTTT. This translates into CASSFKGTPEAFF.

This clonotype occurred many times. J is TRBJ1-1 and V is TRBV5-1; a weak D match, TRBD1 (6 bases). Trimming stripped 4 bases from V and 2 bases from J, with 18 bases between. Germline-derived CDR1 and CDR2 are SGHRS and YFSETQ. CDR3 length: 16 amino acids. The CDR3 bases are TGCGCCAGCAGCCCCCCGGCCGGACAGCCTAACACTGAAGCTTTCTTT. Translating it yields CASSPPAGQPNTEAFF.

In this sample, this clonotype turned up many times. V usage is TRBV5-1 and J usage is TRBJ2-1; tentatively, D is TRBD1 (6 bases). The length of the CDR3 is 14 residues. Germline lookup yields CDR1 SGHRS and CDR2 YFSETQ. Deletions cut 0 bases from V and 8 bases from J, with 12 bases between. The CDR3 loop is CASSLVPGDYEQFF. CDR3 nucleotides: TGCGCCAGCAGCTTGGTACCAGGGGATTATGAGCAGTTCTTC.

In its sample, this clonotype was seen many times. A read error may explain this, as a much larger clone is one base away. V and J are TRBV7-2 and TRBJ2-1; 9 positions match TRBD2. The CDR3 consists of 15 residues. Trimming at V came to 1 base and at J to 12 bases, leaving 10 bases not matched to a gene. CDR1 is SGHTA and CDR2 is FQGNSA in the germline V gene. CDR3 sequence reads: CASSLVASGEGGQFF. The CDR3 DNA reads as TGTGCCAGCAGCTTAGTGGCTAGCGGGGAGGGTGGGCAGTTCTTC.

The DNA for the CDR3 is TGTGCCAGCAGCTGGGGGGACAGGGGGGTTGGCACTGAAGCTTTCTTT. It translates to CASSWGDRGVGTEAFF. The V call is TRBV5-6, the J call TRBJ1-1; 11 positions agree with TRBD1. The CDR3 covers 16 residues. Germline CDR1 is SGHDT and CDR2 is YYEEEE. The J segment lost 4 bases and the V segment lost 3 bases, leaving 8 bases of the junction unmatched.

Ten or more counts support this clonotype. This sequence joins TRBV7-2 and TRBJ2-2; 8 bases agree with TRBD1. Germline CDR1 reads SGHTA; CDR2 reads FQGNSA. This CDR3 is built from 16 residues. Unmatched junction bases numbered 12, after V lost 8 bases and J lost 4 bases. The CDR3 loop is CASSIGGQVGTGELFF. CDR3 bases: TGTGCCAGCTCCATAGGGGGACAGGTTGGCACCGGGGAGCTGTTTTTT.

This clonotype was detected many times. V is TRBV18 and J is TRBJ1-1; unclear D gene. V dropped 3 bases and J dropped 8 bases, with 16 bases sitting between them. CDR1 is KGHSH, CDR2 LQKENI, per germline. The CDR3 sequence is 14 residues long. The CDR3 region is CASSPRGGREEAFF. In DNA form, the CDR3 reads TGTGCCAGCTCACCTAGAGGAGGGCGCGAAGAAGCTTTCTTT.

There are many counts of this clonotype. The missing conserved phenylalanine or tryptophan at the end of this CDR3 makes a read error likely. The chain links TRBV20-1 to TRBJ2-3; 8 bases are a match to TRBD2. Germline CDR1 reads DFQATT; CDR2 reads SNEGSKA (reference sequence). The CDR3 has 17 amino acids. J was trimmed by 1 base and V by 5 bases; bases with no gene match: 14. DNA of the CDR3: TGCAGTGCTTACAGGGAGGGTAGCGGGGAGGGCACAGATACGCAGTATCTT. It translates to CSAYREGSGEGTDTQYL.